The 10 T cell receptor beta chains presented below share a single source sample, sequenced in a study of OX40 agonist ivuxolimab in advanced cancers. Profiling relied on immunoSEQ multiplex PCR, and the TCRdb table lists in-frame clones only, not all of them. Found here are approximately 92,000 clones, about 96% of them singletons; the top ten hold about 2.1%. The sequencing used CD4+ or CD8+ T cells sorted from blood, collected in a trial of the OX40 agonist ivuxolimab. The receptor set was obtained from an adult with an advanced solid tumor such as melanoma, head and neck, liver or kidney cancer.

V is TRBV11-2 and J is TRBJ2-5; D might be TRBD2 (5 bases). V was shortened by 1 base and J by 3 bases, with 12 bases between the two germline ends. The germline CDR1 and CDR2 sequences are SGHAT and FQNNGV. The CDR3 is 15 residues long. For the CDR3, the DNA is TGTGCCAGCAGCTTAGCGGGCCCGGAGGAAGAGACCCAGTACTTC. Translating it yields CASSLAGPEEETQYF.

J is TRBJ2-3 and V is TRBV9, with D hard to call. The CDR3 is made up of 13 amino acids. Germline CDR1 is SGDLS and CDR2 is YYNGEE. V was pared by 1 base and J by 3 bases, with 6 bases between. The CDR3: CASSVSGTDTQYF. As DNA, the CDR3 is TGTGCCAGCAGCGTATCCGGGACAGATACGCAGTATTTT. The full variable domain, with the rest looked up from reference TRBV9 and TRBJ2-3, is DSGVTQTPKHLITATGQRVTLRCSPRSGDLSVYWYQQSLDQGLQFLIQYYNGEERAKGNILERFSAQQFPDLHSELNLSSLELGDSALYFCASSVSGTDTQYFGPGTRLTVL.

The chain is built from TRBV11-2 and TRBJ2-7; 7 nucleotides agree with TRBD1. The ends lost 0 bases at V and 5 bases at J; junction bases unmatched: 10. The CDR3 contains 16 residues. CDR1 is SGHAT, CDR2 FQNNGV, per germline. The CDR3 nucleotides read TGTGCCAGCAGCTTAGACGTCGAACAGGGGAACCACGAGCAGTACTTC. Amino acid sequence: CASSLDVEQGNHEQYF.

This rearrangement joins TRBV7-3 to TRBJ2-2; 8 bases map to TRBD2. This CDR3 spans 16 amino acids. V dropped 7 bases and J dropped 1; count of bases not matched to a gene: 8. CDR1 SGHTA and CDR2 FQGTGA come from the germline V gene. CDR3 nucleotide sequence: TGTGCCAGCACCACTATGGGACTAGGGAACACCGGGGAGCTGTTTTTT. It specifies CASTTMGLGNTGELFF.

The V gene is TRBV27, the J gene TRBJ2-1, with D perhaps TRBD2 (6 bases). The V end was cut by 3 bases, the J end by 0 bases, with 12 bases between. The germline V gene encodes CDR1 MNHEY and CDR2 SMNVEV (reference sequence). CDR3 size: 16 residues. The CDR3 protein is CASSLGDWSSYNEQFF. In nucleotides, the CDR3 is TGTGCCAGCAGTTTGGGGGACTGGAGCTCCTACAATGAGCAGTTCTTC.

The chain recombines TRBV23-1 with TRBJ2-7, with D perhaps TRBD1 (6 bases). TRBV23-1 is recorded as an ORF, its role being uncertain. This CDR3 has 13 amino acids. The ends were cut back, 2 bases at V and 1 base at J, with 6 bases in the middle. The DNA of the CDR3 is TGCGCCAGCAGTCAAGACAGGTCCTACGAGCAGTACTTC. Amino acid sequence: CASSQDRSYEQYF.

J is TRBJ2-1 and V is TRBV6-5, with no clear D. Between the trimmed V and J ends, which lost 5 bases and 10 bases, there was a span of 18 bases. The CDR3 spans 14 residues. Per germline, CDR1 MNHEY and CDR2 SVGAGI. CDR3: CASSETISGPEQFF. The CDR3 DNA is TGTGCCAGCAGTGAAACAATAAGTGGGCCCGAGCAGTTCTTC.

J is TRBJ2-7 and V is TRBV28; D is ambiguous. Trimming took 11 bases from V and 1 from J, leaving 15 bases between them. Germline V lookup: CDR1 MDHEN, CDR2 SYDVKM. The CDR3 has 13 amino acids. This CDR3 is CACRLDESYEQYF. CDR3 coding DNA: TGTGCCTGCCGGTTGGACGAGTCCTACGAGCAGTACTTC.

This clone was observed a handful of times. V is TRBV13 and J is TRBJ1-1, with 7 positions matching TRBD1. V shed 4 bases, J shed 5 bases, and the junction held 16 bases outside the gene matches. This CDR3 comprises 17 residues. Germline CDR1 PRHDT, CDR2 FYEKMQ (reference sequence). CDR3 residues: CASSSTGAPRSRTEAFF. In DNA, the CDR3 is TGTGCCAGCAGCTCCACAGGGGCCCCCCGATCGAGGACTGAAGCTTTCTTT. The whole variable domain, filled in from reference TRBV13 and TRBJ1-1, reads AAGVIQSPRHLIKEKRETATLKCYPIPRHDTVYWYQQGPGQDPQFLISFYEKMQSDKGSIPDRFSAQQFSDYHSELNMSSLELGDSALYFCASSSTGAPRSRTEAFFGQGTRLTVV.

This clone occurred a few times. CDR3 sequence reads: CASSQDPDRGQDTQYF. DNA for the CDR3: TGCGCCAGCAGCCAAGATCCGGACAGGGGGCAAGATACGCAGTATTTT. The chain uses TRBV4-3 and TRBJ2-3; TRBD1 matches 11 bases. J gave up 5 bases and V 0 bases, and 4 bases lay outside the gene matches. The germline CDR1 and CDR2 sequences are LGHNA and YSLEER. The length of the CDR3 is 16 residues.